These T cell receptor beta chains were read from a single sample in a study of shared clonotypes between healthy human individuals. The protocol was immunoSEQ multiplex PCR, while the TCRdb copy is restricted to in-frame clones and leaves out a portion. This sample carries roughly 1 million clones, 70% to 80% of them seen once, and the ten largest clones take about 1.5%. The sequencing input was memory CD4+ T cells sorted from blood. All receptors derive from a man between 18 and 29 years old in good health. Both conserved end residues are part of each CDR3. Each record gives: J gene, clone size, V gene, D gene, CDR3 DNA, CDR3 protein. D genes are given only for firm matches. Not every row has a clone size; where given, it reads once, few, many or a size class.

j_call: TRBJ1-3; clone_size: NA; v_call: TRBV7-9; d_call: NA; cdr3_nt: TGTGCCAGCAGCCGATGGACAGACTCTGGAAACACCATATATTTT; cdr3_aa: CASSRWTDSGNTIYF
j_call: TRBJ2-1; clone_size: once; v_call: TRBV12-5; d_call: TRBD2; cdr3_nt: TGTGCTAGTGGTAGCGGGACGATCAACAATGAGCAGTTCTTC; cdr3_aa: CASGSGTINNEQFF
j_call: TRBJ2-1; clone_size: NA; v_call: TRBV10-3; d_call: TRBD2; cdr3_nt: TGTGCCTCCTGGGGAGGGTCCTCCTACAATGAGCAGTTCTTC; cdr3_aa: CASWGGSSYNEQFF
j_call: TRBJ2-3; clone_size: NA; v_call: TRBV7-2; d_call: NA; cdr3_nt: TGTGCCAGCAGCTTAGATGGGATGGATACGCAGTATTTT; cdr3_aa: CASSLDGMDTQYF
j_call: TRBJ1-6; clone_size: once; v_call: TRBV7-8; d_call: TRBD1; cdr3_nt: TGTGCCAGCAGCTTCTGGACAGGGTCCAATTCACCCCTCCACTTT; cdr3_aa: CASSFWTGSNSPLHF
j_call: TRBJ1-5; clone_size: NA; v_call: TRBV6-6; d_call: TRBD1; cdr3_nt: TGTGCCAGCAGTTACCGGACAGGGGGCAATCAGCCCCAGCATTTT; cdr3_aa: CASSYRTGGNQPQHF
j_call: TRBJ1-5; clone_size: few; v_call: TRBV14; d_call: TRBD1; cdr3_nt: TGTGCCAGCAGCCAAAGGGACAGCGGCAATCAGCCCCAGCATTTT; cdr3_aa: CASSQRDSGNQPQHF
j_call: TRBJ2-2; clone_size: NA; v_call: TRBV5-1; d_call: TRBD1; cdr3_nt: TGCGCCAGCAGCTTCCAGACAGGGGACACCGGGGAGCTGTTTTTT; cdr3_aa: CASSFQTGDTGELFF
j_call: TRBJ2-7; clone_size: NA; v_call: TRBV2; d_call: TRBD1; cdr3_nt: TGTGCCAGCAGTTTGGACAGGGGAGAATCCTACGAGCAGTACTTC; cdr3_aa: CASSLDRGESYEQYF
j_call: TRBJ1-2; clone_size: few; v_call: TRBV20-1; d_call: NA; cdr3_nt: TGCAGTGCCGGCGCGGGCTATGGCTACACCTTC; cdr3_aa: CSAGAGYGYTF
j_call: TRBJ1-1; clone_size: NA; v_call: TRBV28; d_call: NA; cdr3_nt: TGTGCCAGCAGTTCTGGGACACCTAACACTGAAGCTTTCTTT; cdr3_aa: CASSSGTPNTEAFF
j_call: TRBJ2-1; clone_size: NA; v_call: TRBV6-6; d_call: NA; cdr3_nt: TGTGCCAGCAGCTCCCGGACTCCGTCCGAGCAGTTCTTC; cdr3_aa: CASSSRTPSEQFF
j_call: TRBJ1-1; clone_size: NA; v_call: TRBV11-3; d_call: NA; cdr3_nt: TGTGCCAGCAGTACGGTCCGGCGTAAAGCTTTCTTT; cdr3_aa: CASSTVRRKAFF
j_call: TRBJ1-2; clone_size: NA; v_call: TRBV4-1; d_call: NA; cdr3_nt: TGCGCCAGCAGCCAAGATCTTGCGGAGGGGCCTTATGGCTACACCTTC; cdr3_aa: CASSQDLAEGPYGYTF
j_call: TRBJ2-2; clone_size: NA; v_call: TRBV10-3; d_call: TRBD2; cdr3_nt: TGTGCCAGCTGGGGACTAAGCACCGGGGAGCTGTTTTTT; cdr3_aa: CASWGLSTGELFF
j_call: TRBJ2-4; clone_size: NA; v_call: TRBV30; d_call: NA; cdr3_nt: TGTGCCTGGAGTGTACTAGGTGCCAAAAACATTCAGTACTTC; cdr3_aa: CAWSVLGAKNIQYF
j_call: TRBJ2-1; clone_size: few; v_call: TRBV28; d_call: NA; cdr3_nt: TGTGCCAGCAGTTTAGGGGGCGGGGGAAGCTCCTACAATGAGCAGTTCTTC; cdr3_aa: CASSLGGGGSSYNEQFF
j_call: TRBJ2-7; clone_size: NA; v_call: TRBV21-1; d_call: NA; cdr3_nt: TGTGCCAGCAGCAAAGAGGGGTCAGGGAGTGGATCCTACGAGCAGTACTTC; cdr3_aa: CASSKEGSGSGSYEQYF
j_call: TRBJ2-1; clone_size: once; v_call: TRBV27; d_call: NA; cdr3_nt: TGTGCCAGCAGTGGAGGGGGCAATGAGCAGTTCTTC; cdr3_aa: CASSGGGNEQFF
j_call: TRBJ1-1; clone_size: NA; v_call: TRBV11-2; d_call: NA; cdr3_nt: TGTGCCAGCTTTAGTATTAGATTGACCGGGCAGGGATTGAACACTGAAGCTTTCTTT; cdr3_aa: CASFSIRLTGQGLNTEAFF
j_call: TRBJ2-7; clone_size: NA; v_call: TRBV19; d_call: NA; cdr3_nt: TGTGCCAGTAGCTTTCGTGGGACCGTAACCTACGAGCAGTACTTC; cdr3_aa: CASSFRGTVTYEQYF
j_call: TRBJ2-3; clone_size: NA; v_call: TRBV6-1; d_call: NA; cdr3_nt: TGTGCCAGCCTGGACAGCTCTAGCACAGATACGCAGTATTTT; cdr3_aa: CASLDSSSTDTQYF
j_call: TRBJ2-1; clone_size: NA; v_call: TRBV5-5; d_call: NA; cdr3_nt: TGTGCCAGCAGCTTGGGGCTGAGGGATGAGCAGTTCTTC; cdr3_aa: CASSLGLRDEQFF
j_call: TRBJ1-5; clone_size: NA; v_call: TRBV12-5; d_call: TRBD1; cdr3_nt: TGTGCTAGTGGGCCGGGACAGTTTAATCAGCCCCAGCATTTT; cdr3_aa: CASGPGQFNQPQHF
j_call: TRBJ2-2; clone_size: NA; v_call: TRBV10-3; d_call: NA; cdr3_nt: TGTGCCATCAGTGAGTCGATCCCAGGGGCGGCCGGGGAGCTGTTTTTT; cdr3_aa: CAISESIPGAAGELFF
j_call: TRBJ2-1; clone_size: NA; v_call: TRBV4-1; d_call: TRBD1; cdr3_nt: TGCGCCAGCAGCCCCAGGGGGCCCTACAATGAGCAGTTCTTC; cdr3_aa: CASSPRGPYNEQFF
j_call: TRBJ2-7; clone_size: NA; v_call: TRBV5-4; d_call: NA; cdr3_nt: TGTGCCAGCAGCTTGGGGCGCCCTCGGGTCTACGAGCAGTACTTC; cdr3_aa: CASSLGRPRVYEQYF
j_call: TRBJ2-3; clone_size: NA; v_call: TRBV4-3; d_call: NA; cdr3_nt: TGCGCCAGCAGCCAAGCTGCCGGGAGCAGATTTGGAGATACGCAGTATTTT; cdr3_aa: CASSQAAGSRFGDTQYF
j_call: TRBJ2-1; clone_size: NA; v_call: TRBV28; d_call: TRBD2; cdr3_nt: TGTGCCAGCAATGGCCGAGCGGGGTTCTACAATGAGCAGTTCTTC; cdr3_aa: CASNGRAGFYNEQFF
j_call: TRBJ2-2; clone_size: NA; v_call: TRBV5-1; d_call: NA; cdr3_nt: TGCGCCAGCACCCTCACTGTGACGAACACCGGGGAGCTGTTTTTT; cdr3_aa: CASTLTVTNTGELFF
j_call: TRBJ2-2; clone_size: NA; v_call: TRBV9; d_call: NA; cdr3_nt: TGTGCCAGCAGCGTAGCCTTGGGGGATCCCGGGGAGCTGTTTTTT; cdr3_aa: CASSVALGDPGELFF
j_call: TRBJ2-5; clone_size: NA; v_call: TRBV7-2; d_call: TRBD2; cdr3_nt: TGTGCCAGCAGCTTGGCAGGGGTAGCGGGAGGACAAGAGACCCAGTACTTC; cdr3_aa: CASSLAGVAGGQETQYF
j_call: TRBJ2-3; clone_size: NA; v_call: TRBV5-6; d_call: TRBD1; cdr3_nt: TGTGCCAGCAGCTTGGATTGGGGACAGTACACAGATACGCAGTATTTT; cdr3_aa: CASSLDWGQYTDTQYF
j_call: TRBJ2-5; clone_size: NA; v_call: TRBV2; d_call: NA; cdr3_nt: TGTGCCAGCAGTCGCGAAGAGACCCAGTACTTC; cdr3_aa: CASSREETQYF
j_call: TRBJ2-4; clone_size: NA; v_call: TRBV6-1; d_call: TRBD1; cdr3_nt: TGTGCCAGCAGCGGACAGGGTGACATTCAGTACTTC; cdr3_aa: CASSGQGDIQYF
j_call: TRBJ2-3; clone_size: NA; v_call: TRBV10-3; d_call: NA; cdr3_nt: TGTGCCATCAGTGATATCCCCCAAGATACGCAGTATTTT; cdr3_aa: CAISDIPQDTQYF
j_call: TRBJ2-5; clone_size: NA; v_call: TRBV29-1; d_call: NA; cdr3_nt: TGCAGCGTTGTAGGTACTAGAAGCACAGAGACCCAGTACTTC; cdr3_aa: CSVVGTRSTETQYF
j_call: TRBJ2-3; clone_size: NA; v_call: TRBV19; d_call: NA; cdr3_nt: TGTGCCAGTAGTATAGGAGTTGGGGGAAGGCGCACAGATACGCAGTATTTT; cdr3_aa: CASSIGVGGRRTDTQYF
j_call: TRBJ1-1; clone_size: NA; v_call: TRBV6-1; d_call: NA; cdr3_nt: TGTGCCAGCAGTGAACGACCAGCGAACACTGAAGCTTTCTTT; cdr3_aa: CASSERPANTEAFF
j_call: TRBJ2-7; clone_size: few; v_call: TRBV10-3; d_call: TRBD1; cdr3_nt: TGTGCCATCAGTGATGGACAGGCGAGCTCCTACGAGCAGTACTTC; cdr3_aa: CAISDGQASSYEQYF
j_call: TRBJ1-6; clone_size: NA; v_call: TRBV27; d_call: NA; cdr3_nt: TGTGCCAGCAGTTTACCTCCAGGGCCTAATTCACCCCTCCACTTT; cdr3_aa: CASSLPPGPNSPLHF
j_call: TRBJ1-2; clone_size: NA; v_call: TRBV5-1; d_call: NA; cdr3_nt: TGCGCCAGCAGCTTTTTCCAGGCGAACTATGGCTACACCTTC; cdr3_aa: CASSFFQANYGYTF
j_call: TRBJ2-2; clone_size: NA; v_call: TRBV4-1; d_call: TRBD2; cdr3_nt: TGCGCCAGCAGCCAAGAAGGACTAGCGGGGGGGCGAACCGGGGAGCTGTTTTTT; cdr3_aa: CASSQEGLAGGRTGELFF
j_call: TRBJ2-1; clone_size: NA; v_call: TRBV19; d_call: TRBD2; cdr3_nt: TGTGCCAGTTGGTCAGCGGGGGGTGGTAATGAGCAGTTCTTC; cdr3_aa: CASWSAGGGNEQFF
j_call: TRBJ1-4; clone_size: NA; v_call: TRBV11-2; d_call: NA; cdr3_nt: TGTGCCAGCAGCTTCCAGGGAGCGGAACTGTTTTTT; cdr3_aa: CASSFQGAELFF